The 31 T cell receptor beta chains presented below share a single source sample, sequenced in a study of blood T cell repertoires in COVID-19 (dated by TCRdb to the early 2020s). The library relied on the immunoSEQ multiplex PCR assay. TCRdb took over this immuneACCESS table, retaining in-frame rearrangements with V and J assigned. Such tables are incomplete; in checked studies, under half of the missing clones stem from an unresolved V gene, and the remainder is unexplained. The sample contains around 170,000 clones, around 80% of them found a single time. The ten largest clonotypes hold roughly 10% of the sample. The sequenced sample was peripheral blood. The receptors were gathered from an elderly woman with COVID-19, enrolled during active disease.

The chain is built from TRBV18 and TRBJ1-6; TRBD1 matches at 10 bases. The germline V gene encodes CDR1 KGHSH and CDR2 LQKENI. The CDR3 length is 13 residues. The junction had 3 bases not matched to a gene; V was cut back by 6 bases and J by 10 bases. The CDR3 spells CASSGTGESPLHF. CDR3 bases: TGTGCCAGCTCGGGGACAGGGGAGTCACCCCTCCACTTT.

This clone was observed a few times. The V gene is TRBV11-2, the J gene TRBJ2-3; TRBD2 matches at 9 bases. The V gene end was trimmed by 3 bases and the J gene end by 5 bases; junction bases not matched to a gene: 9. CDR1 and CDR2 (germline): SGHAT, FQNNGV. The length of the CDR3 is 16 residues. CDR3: CASSFSNSGSIDTQYF. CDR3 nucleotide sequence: TGTGCCAGCAGCTTCAGTAATAGCGGGAGTATAGATACGCAGTATTTT.

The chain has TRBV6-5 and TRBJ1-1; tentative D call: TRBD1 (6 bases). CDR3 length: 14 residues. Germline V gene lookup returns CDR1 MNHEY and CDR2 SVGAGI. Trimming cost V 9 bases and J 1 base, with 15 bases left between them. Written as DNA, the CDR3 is TGTGCCAGTCAGCTCAGACAGGCGAACACTGAAGCTTTCTTT. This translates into CASQLRQANTEAFF.

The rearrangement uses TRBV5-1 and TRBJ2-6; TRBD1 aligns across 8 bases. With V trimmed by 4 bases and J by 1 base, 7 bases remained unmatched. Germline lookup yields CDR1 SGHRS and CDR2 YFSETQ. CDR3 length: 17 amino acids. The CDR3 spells CASSPMDRVSGANVLTF. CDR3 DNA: TGCGCCAGCAGCCCTATGGACAGGGTATCTGGGGCCAACGTCCTGACTTTC.

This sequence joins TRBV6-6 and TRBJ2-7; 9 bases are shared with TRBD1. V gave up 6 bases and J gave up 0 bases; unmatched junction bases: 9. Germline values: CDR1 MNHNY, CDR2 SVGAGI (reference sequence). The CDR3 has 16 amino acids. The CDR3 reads CASSQPGQGYSYEQYF. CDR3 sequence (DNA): TGTGCCAGCAGCCAACCGGGACAGGGATACTCCTACGAGCAGTACTTC.

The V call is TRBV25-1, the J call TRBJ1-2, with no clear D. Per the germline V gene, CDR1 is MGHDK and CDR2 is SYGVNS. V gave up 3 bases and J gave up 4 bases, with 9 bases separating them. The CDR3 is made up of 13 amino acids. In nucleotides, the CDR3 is TGTGCCAGCAGTGACACAGCCGCCTATGGCTACACCTTC. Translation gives CASSDTAAYGYTF.

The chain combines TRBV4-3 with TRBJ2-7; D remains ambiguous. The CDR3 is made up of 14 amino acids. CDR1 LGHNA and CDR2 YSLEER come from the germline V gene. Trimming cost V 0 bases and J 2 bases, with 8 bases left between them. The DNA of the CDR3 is TGCGCCAGCAGCCAAGAGGTCGGTACCTACGAGCAGTACTTC. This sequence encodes CASSQEVGTYEQYF.

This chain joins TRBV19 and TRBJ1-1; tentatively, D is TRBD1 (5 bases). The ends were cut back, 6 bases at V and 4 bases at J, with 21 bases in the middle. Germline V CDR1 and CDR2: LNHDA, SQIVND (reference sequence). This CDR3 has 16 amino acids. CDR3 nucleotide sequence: TGTGCCAGTAGACGATGGGTCGGGGGGGATGGCACTGAAGCTTTCTTT. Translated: CASRRWVGGDGTEAFF.

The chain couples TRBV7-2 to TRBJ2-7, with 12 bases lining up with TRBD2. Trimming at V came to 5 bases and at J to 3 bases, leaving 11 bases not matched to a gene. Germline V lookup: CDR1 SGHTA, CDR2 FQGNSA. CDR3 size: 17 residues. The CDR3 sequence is CASSLYLAGGYIYEQYF. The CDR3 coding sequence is TGTGCCAGCAGCCTCTATCTAGCGGGGGGGTACATCTACGAGCAGTACTTC.

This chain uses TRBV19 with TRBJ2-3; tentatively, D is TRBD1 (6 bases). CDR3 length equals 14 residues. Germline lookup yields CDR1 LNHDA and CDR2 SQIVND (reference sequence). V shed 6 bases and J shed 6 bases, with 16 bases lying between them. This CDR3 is CASRVNRVWDTQYF. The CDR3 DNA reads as TGTGCCAGTAGAGTCAACAGGGTTTGGGATACGCAGTATTTT. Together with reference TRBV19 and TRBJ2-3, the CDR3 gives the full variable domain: DGGITQSPKYLFRKEGQNVTLSCEQNLNHDAMYWYRQDPGQGLRLIYYSQIVNDFQKGDIAEGYSVSREKKESFPLTVTSAQKNPTAFYLCASRVNRVWDTQYFGPGTRLTVL.

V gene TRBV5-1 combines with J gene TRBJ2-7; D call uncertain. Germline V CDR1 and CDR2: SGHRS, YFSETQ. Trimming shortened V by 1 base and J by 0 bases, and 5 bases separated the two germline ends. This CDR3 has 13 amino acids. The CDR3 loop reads CASSLPDSYEQYF. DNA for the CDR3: TGCGCCAGCAGCTTGCCAGACTCCTACGAGCAGTACTTC. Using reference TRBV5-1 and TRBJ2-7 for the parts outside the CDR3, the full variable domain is KAGVTQTPRYLIKTRGQQVTLSCSPISGHRSVSWYQQTPGQGLQFLFEYFSETQRNKGNFPGRFSGRQFSNSRSEMNVSTLELGDSALYLCASSLPDSYEQYFGPGTRLTVT.

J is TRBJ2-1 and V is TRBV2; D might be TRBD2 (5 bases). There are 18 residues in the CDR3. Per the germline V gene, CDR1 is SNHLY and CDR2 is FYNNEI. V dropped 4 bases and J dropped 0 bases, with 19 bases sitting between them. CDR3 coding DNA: TGTGCCAGCAGTGGCCCTTCTTGGGAGCGGAGCTCCTACAATGAGCAGTTCTTC. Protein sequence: CASSGPSWERSSYNEQFF.

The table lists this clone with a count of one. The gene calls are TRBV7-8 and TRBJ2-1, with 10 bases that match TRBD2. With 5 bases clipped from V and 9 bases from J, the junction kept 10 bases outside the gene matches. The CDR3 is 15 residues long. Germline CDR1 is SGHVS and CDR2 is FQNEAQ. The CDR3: CASSPSLAGAAEQFF. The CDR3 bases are TGTGCCAGCAGCCCCTCGCTAGCGGGAGCGGCTGAGCAGTTCTTC.

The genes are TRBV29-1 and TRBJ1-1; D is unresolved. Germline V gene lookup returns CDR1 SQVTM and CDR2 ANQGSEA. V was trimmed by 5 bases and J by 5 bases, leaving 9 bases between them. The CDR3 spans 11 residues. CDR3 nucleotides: TGCAGCGTTCCGGTACGGACTGAAGCTTTCTTT. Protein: CSVPVRTEAFF.

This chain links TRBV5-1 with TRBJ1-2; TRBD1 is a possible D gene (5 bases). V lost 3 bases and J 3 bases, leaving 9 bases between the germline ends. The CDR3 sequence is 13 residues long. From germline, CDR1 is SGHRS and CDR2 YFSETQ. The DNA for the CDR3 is TGCGCCAGCAGCTCGACAGTGGACTATGGCTACACCTTC. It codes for CASSSTVDYGYTF.

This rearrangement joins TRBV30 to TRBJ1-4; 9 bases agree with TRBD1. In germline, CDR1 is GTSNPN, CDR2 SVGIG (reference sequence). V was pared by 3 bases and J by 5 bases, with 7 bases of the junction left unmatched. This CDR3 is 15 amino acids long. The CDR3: CAWSERTGANEKLFF. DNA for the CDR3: TGTGCCTGGAGCGAGAGGACAGGGGCGAATGAAAAACTGTTTTTT.

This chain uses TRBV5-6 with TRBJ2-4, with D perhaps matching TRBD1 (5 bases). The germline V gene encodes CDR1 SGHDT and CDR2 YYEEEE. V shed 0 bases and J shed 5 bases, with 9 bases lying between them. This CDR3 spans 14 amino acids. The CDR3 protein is CASSLGQPQNIQYF. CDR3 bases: TGTGCCAGCAGCTTGGGACAGCCACAAAACATTCAGTACTTC. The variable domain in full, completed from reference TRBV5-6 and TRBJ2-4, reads DAGVTQSPTHLIKTRGQQVTLRCSPKSGHDTVSWYQQALGQGPQFIFQYYEEEERQRGNFPDRFSGHQFPNYSSELNVNALLLGDSALYLCASSLGQPQNIQYFGAGTRLSVL.

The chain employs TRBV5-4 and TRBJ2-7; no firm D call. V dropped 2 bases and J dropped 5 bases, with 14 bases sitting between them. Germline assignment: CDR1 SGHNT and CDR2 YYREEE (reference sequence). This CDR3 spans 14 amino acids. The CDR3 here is CASSFYASRDEQYF. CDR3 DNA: TGTGCCAGCAGCTTTTATGCTAGTCGCGACGAGCAGTACTTC.

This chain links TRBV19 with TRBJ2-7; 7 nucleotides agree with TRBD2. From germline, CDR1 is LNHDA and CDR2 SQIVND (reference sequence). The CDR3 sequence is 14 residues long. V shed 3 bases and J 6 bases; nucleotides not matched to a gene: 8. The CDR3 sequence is CASSIRGGSGEQYF. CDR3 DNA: TGTGCCAGTAGTATTAGGGGCGGGAGCGGCGAGCAGTACTTC.

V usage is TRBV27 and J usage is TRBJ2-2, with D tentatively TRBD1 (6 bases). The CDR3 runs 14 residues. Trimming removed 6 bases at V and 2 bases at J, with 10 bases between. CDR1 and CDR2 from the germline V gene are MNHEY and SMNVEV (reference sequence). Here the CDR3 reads CASSSRGNTGELFF. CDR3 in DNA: TGTGCCAGCAGCTCCAGGGGAAACACCGGGGAGCTGTTTTTT.

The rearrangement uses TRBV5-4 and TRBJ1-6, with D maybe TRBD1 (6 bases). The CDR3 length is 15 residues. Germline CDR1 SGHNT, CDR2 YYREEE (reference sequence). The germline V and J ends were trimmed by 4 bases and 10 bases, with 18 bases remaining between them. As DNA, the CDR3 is TGTGCCAGCAGCCCGGACGGGGGGCTTAGATCACCCCTCCACTTT. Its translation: CASSPDGGLRSPLHF.

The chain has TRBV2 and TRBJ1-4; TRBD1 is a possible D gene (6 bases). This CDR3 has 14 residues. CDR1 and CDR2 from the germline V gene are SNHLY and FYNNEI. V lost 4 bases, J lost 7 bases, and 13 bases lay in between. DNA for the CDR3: TGTGCCAGCAGTGGGAACAGGGATAGTGAAAAACTGTTTTTT. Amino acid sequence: CASSGNRDSEKLFF. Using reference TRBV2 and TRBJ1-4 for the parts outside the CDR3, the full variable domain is EPEVTQTPSHQVTQMGQEVILRCVPISNHLYFYWYRQILGQKVEFLVSFYNNEISEKSEIFDDQFSVERPDGSNFTLKIRSTKLEDSAMYFCASSGNRDSEKLFFGSGTQLSVL.

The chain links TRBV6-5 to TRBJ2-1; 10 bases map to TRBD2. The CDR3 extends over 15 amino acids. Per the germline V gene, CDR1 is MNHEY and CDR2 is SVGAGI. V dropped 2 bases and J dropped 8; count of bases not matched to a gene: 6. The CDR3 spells CASSYPSGSGDEQFF. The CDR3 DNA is TGTGCCAGCAGTTACCCTAGCGGGAGTGGGGATGAGCAGTTCTTC.

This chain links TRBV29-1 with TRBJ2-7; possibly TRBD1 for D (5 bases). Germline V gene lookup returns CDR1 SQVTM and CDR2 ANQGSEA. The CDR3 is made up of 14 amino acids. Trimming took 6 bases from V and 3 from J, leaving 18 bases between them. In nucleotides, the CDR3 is TGCAGCGTAGTTGACAGACCGATGGGCTACGAGCAGTACTTC. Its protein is CSVVDRPMGYEQYF.

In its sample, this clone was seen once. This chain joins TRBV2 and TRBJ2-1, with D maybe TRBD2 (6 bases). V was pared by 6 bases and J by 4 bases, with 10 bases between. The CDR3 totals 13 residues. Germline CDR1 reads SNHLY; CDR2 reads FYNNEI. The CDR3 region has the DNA TGTGCCAGCAGGGCAGGGAGGTACAATGAGCAGTTCTTC. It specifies CASRAGRYNEQFF.

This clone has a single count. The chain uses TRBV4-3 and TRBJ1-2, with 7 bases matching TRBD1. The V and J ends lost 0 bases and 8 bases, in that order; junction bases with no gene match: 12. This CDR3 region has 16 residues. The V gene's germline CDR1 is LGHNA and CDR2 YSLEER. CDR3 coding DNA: TGCGCCAGCAGCCAAGATCTGACAGGGCCCCTGCGGGGCTACACCTTC. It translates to CASSQDLTGPLRGYTF.

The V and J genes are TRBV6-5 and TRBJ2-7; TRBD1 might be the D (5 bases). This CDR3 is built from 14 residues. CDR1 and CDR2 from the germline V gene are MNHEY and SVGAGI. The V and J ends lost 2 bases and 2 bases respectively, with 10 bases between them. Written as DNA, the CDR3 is TGTGCCAGCAGTTACCTAGACAGTCCCTACGAGCAGTACTTC. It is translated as CASSYLDSPYEQYF.

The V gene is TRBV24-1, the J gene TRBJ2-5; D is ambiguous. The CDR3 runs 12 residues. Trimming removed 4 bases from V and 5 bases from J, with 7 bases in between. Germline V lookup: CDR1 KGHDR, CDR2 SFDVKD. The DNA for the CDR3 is TGTGCCACCAGTGACACCCGGGAGACCCAGTACTTC. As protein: CATSDTRETQYF.

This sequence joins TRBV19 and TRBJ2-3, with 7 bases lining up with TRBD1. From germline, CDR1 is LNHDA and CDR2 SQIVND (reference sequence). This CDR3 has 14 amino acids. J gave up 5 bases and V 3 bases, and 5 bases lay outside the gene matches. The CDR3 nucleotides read TGTGCCAGTAGTATGGGGACAGTAGGAGATACGCAGTATTTT. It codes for CASSMGTVGDTQYF.

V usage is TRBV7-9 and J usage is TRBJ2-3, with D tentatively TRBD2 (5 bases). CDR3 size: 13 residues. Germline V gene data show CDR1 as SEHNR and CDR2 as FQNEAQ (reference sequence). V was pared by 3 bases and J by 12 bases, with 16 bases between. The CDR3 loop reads CASSLEGLVPQYF. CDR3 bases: TGTGCCAGCAGCTTGGAAGGACTCGTCCCCCAGTATTTT.

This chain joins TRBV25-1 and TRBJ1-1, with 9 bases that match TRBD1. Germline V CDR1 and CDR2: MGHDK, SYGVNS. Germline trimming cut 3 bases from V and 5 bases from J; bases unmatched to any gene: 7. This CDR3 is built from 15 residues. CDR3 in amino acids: CASSEGGQGRTEAFF. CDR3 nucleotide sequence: TGTGCCAGCAGTGAGGGGGGACAGGGAAGGACTGAAGCTTTCTTT.